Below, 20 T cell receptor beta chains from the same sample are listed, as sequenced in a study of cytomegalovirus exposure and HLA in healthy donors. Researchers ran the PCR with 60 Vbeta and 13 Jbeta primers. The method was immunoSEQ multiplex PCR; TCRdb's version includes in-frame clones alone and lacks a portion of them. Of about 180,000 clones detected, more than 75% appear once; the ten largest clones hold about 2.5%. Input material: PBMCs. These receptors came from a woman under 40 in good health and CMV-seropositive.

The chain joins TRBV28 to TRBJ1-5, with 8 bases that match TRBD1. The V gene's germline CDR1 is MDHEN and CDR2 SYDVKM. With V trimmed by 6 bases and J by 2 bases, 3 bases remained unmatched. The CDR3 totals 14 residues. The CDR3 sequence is CASSQDRGNQPQHF. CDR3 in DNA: TGTGCCAGCAGCCAGGACAGGGGCAATCAGCCCCAGCATTTT.

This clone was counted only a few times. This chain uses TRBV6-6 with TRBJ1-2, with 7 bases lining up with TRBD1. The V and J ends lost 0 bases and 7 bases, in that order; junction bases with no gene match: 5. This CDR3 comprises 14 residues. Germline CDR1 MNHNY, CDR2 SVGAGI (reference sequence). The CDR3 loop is CASSYSDRSAGYTF. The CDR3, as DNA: TGTGCCAGCAGTTACTCGGACAGGTCCGCTGGCTACACCTTC.

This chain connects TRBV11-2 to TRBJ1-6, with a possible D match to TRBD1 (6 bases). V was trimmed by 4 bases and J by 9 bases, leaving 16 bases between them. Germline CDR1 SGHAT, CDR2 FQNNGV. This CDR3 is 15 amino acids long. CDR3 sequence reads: CASSSQTGLASPLHF. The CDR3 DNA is TGTGCCAGCAGCTCACAGACAGGCTTGGCTTCACCCCTCCACTTT.

The CDR3 DNA sequence: TGTGCCATCAGTGAGTCGGGACAGGCCAGCTCCTATAATTCACCCCTCCACTTT. Amino acid sequence: CAISESGQASSYNSPLHF. The chain joins TRBV10-3 to TRBJ1-6, with 8 bases identical to TRBD1. The V segment lost 0 bases and the J segment 0 bases; nucleotides outside the gene matches: 4. The CDR3 spans 18 residues. Germline assignment: CDR1 ENHRY and CDR2 SYGVKD.

The CDR3 region is CASTTKGAGELFF. As DNA, the CDR3 is TGTGCCAGCACCACGAAGGGGGCCGGGGAGCTGTTTTTT. The chain joins TRBV2 to TRBJ2-2, with D possibly TRBD1 on 6 matching bases. CDR1 and CDR2 from the germline V gene are SNHLY and FYNNEI. The CDR3 contains 13 residues. V lost 7 bases to trimming and J lost 6 bases, with 12 bases between them. Supplemented by reference TRBV2 and TRBJ2-2, the full variable domain reads EPEVTQTPSHQVTQMGQEVILRCVPISNHLYFYWYRQILGQKVEFLVSFYNNEISEKSEIFDDQFSVERPDGSNFTLKIRSTKLEDSAMYFCASTTKGAGELFFGEGSRLTVL.

As DNA, the CDR3 is TGTGCCAGCAGCTTAGTCACTAGCGGGAACAATGAGCAGTTCTTC. Translating gives CASSLVTSGNNEQFF. J is TRBJ2-1 and V is TRBV7-2; 10 nucleotides match TRBD2. CDR3 length: 15 residues. Trimming at V came to 1 base and at J to 5 bases, leaving 2 bases not matched to a gene. From germline, CDR1 is SGHTA and CDR2 FQGNSA.

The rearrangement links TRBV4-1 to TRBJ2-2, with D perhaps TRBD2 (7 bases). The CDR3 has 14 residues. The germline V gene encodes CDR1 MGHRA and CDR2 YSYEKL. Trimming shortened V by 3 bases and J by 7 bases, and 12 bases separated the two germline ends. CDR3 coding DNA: TGCGCCAGCAGCCAGGGGGGGGCTAACGGGGAGCTGTTTTTT. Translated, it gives CASSQGGANGELFF.

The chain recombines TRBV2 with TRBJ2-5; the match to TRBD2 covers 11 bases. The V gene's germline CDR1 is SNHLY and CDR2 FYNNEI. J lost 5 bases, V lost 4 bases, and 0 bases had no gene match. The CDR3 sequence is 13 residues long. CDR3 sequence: CASSGLAGETQYF. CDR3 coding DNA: TGTGCCAGCAGTGGACTAGCGGGGGAGACCCAGTACTTC. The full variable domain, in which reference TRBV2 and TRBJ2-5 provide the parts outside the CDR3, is EPEVTQTPSHQVTQMGQEVILRCVPISNHLYFYWYRQILGQKVEFLVSFYNNEISEKSEIFDDQFSVERPDGSNFTLKIRSTKLEDSAMYFCASSGLAGETQYFGPGTRLLVL.

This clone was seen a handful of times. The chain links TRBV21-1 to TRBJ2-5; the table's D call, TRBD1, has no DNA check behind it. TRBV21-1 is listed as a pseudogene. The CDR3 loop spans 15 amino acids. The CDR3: CASSKRQGKVETQYF. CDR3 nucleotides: TGTGCCAGCAGCAAGAGACAGGGGAAGGTGGAGACCCAGTACTTC.

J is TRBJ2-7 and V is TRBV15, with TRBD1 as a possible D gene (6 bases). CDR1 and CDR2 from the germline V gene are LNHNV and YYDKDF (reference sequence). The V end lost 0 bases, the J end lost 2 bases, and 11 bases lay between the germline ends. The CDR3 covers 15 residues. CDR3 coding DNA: TGTGCCACCAGCAGAGAGAGGACAGAGACCTACGAGCAGTACTTC. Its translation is CATSRERTETYEQYF. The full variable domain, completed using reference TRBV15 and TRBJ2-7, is DAMVIQNPRYQVTQFGKPVTLSCSQTLNHNVMYWYQQKSSQAPKLLFHYYDKDFNNEADTPDNFQSRRPNTSFCFLDIRSPGLGDTAMYLCATSRERTETYEQYFGPGTRLTVT.

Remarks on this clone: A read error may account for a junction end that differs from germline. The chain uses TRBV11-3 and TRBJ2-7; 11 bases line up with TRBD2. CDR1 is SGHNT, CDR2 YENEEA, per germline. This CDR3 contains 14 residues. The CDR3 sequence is CASSLAGGSYEQYF. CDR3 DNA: TGTGCCAGCAGTTTAGCGGGGGGGTCCTACGAGCAGTACTTC.

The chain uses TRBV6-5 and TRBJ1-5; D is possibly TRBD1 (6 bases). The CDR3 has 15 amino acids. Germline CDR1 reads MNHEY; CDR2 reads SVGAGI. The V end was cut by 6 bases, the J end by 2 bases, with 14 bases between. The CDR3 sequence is CASSTQGSGNQPQHF. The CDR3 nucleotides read TGTGCCAGCAGCACGCAGGGGTCGGGCAATCAGCCCCAGCATTTT.

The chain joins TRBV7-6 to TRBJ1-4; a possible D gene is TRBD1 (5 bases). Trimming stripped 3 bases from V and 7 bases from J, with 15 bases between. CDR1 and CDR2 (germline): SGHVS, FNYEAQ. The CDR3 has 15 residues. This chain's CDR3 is CASSLTAAMGEKLFF. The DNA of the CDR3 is TGTGCCAGCAGCTTGACAGCTGCTATGGGTGAAAAACTGTTTTTT. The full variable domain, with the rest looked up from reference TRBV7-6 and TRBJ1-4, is GAGVSQSPRYKVTKRGQDVALRCDPISGHVSLYWYRQALGQGPEFLTYFNYEAQQDKSGLPNDRFSAERPEGSISTLTIQRTEQRDSAMYRCASSLTAAMGEKLFFGSGTQLSVL.

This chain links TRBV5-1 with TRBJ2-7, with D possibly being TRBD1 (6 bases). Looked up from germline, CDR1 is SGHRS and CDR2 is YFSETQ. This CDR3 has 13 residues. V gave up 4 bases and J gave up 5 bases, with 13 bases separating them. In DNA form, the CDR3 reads TGCGCCAGCAGCCCTAAGGGGGTCGACGAGCAGTACTTC. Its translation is CASSPKGVDEQYF.

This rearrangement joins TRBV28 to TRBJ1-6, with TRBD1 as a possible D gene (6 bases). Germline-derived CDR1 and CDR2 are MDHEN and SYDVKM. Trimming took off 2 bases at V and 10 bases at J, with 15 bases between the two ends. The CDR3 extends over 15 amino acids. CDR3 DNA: TGTGCCAGCAGTTTAATCGGGGGGCGGGAATCACCCCTCCACTTT. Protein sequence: CASSLIGGRESPLHF. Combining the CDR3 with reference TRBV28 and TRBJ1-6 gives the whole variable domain DVKVTQSSRYLVKRTGEKVFLECVQDMDHENMFWYRQDPGLGLRLIYFSYDVKMKEKGDIPEGYSVSREKKERFSLILESASTNQTSMYLCASSLIGGRESPLHFGNGTRLTVT.

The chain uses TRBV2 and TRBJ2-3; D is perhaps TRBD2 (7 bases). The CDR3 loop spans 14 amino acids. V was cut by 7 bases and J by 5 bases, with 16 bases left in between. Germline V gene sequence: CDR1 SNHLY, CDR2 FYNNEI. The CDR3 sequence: CASTLGGGEDTQYF. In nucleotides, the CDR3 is TGTGCCAGCACCTTGGGGGGGGGCGAAGATACGCAGTATTTT.

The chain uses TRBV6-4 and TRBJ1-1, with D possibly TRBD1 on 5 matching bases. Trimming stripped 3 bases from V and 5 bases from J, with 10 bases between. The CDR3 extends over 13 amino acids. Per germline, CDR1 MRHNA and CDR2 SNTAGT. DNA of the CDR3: TGTGCCAGCAGTGAGCAGGGTGGAACTGAAGCTTTCTTT. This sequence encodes CASSEQGGTEAFF.

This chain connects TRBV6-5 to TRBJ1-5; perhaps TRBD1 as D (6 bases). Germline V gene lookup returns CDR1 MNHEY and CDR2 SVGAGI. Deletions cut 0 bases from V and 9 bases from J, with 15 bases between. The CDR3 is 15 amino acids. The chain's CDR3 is CASSYSGTGLGPQHF. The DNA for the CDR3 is TGTGCCAGCAGTTACTCGGGCACAGGGCTGGGGCCCCAGCATTTT.

CDR3 in DNA: TGTGCCAGCAGCTGGACTGATGATTACAATGAGCAGTTCTTC. Translation: CASSWTDDYNEQFF. The chain employs TRBV7-9 and TRBJ2-1; D perhaps matches TRBD2 (5 bases). The V and J ends lost 4 bases and 4 bases respectively, with 11 bases between them. Germline V gene sequence: CDR1 SEHNR, CDR2 FQNEAQ (reference sequence). The length of the CDR3 is 14 residues.

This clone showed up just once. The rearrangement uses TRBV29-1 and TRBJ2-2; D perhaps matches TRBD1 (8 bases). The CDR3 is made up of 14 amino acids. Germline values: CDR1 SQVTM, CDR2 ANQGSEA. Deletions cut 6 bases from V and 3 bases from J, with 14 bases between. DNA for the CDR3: TGCAGCGTATGGACAGGGAGGGACACCGGGGAGCTGTTTTTT. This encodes CSVWTGRDTGELFF.